The clone carrying this T cell receptor beta chain appeared a single time. The antigen is not known. The source of the sample is a study of cytomegalovirus exposure and HLA in healthy donors. General study findings and limits: The investigators catalogued 150 to 200 TCR beta chains as cytomegalovirus-associated.

V was clipped by 7 bases and J by 0 bases; unmatched bases: 14. The CDR3 is made up of 18 amino acids. The germline CDR1 and CDR2 sequences are SNHLY and FYNNEI. The PCR contained 60 Vbeta and 13 Jbeta primers. The data were produced by immunoSEQ multiplex PCR, yet TCRdb's version contains in-frame clones alone and is incomplete. The table records 150,000 or so clones, about 85% of them present only once. This receptor was obtained from a man aged 30-40 years in good health and CMV-seropositive. Sequencing was done on a sample of PBMCs. This rearrangement joins TRBV2 to TRBJ2-1, with TRBD2 matching over 8 bases. The CDR3 region is CASTPGGVPISSYNEQFF. The DNA of the CDR3 is TGTGCCAGCACGCCGGGGGGGGTCCCCATTAGCTCCTACAATGAGCAGTTCTTC.